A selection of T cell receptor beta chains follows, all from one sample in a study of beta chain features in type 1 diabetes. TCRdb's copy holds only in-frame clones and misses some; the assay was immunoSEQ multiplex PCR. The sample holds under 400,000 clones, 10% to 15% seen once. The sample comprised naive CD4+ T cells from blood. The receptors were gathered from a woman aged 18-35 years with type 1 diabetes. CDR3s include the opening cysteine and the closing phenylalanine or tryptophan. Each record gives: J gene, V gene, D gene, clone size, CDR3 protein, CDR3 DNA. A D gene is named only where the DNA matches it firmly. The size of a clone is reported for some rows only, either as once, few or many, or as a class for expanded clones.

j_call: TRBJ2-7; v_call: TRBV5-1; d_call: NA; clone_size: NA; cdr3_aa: CASSLPPRYEQYF; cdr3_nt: TGCGCCAGCAGCTTACCCCCCAGGTACGAGCAGTACTTC
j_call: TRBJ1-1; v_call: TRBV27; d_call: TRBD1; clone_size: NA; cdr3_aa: CASSSTGGASFF; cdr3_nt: TGTGCCAGCAGTTCTACAGGGGGCGCGTCTTTCTTT
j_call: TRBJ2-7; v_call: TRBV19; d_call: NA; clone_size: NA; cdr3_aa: CASSRFGETYEQYF; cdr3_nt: TGTGCCAGTAGCCGTTTCGGGGAAACCTACGAGCAGTACTTC
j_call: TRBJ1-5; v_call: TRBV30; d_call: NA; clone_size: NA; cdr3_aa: CAWNLGQFNQPQHF; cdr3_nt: TGTGCCTGGAATCTAGGACAGTTCAATCAGCCCCAGCATTTT
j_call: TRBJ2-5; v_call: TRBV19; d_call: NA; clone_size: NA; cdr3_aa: CASSVTGIGQTQYF; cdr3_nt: TGTGCCAGTAGTGTTACCGGGATCGGACAGACCCAGTACTTC
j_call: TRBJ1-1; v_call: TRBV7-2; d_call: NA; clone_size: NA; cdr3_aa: CASSLDGGVINTEAFF; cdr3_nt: TGTGCCAGCAGCTTAGACGGGGGGGTTATTAACACTGAAGCTTTCTTT
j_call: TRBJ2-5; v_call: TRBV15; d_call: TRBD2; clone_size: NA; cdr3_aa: CATSRAPTSLAGQETQYF; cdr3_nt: TGTGCCACCAGCAGAGCCCCTACCTCACTAGCGGGGCAAGAGACCCAGTACTTC
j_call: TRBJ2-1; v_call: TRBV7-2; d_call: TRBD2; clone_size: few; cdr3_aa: CASSVGLAGGREQFF; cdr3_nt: TGTGCCAGCAGCGTGGGACTAGCGGGGGGGAGGGAGCAGTTCTTC
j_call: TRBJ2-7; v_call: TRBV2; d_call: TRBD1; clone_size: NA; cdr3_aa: CASSPGGREQYF; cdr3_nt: TGTGCCAGCAGCCCAGGGGGCCGCGAGCAGTACTTC
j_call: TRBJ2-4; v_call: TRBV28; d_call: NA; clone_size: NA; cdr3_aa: CATTQGGRDIQYF; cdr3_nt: TGTGCCACAACCCAGGGAGGTAGGGACATTCAGTACTTC
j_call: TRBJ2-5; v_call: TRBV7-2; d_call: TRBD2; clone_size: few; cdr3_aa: CASSLVVLAGEETQYF; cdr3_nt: TGTGCCAGCAGCTTAGTGGTGCTAGCGGGGGAAGAGACCCAGTACTTC
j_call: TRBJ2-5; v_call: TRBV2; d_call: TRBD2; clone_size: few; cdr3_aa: CASSGLAGGTETQYF; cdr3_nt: TGTGCCAGCAGTGGGCTAGCGGGGGGAACAGAGACCCAGTACTTC
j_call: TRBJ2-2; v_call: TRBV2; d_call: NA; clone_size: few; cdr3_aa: CASSRPGAGELFF; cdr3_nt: TGTGCCAGCTCCAGACCAGGGGCCGGGGAGCTGTTTTTT
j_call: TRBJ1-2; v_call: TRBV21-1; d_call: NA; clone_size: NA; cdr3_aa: CASSKGGGRLGSFGYGYTF; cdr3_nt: TGTGCCAGCAGCAAAGGGGGAGGCAGGCTCGGGAGCTTTGGCTATGGCTACACCTTC
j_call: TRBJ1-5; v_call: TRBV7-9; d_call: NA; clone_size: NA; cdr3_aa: CASSLTGSDQPQHF; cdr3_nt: TGTGCCAGCAGCTTAACGGGGTCGGATCAGCCCCAGCATTTT
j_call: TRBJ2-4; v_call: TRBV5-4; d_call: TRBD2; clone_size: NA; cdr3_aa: CASSQGLAGARDIQYF; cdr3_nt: TGTGCCAGCAGCCAGGGACTAGCGGGCGCGCGAGACATTCAGTACTTC
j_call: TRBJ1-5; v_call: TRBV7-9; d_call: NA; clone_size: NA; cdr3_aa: CASSFSGEDQPQHF; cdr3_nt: TGTGCCAGCAGCTTCTCTGGGGAGGATCAGCCCCAGCATTTT
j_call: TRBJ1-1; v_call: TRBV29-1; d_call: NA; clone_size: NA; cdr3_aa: CSVDRGGFGAFF; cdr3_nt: TGCAGCGTTGATCGGGGGGGTTTTGGAGCTTTCTTT
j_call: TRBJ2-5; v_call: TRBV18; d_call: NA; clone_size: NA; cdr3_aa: CASSPGETQYF; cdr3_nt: TGTGCCAGCTCACCCGGAGAGACCCAGTACTTC
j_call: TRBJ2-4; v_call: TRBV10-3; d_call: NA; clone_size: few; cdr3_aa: CAISESTGVGDIQYF; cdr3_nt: TGTGCCATCAGTGAGTCCACGGGAGTCGGGGACATTCAGTACTTC
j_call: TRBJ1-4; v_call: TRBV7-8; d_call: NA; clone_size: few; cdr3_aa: CASSLAGGQGNEKLFF; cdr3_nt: TGTGCCAGCAGCTTAGCGGGAGGGCAAGGGAATGAAAAACTGTTTTTT
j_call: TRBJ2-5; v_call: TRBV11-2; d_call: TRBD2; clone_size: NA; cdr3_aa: CASSRRGGGGHQETQYF; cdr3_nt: TGTGCCAGCAGCCGCCGGGGTGGCGGGGGGCACCAAGAGACCCAGTACTTC
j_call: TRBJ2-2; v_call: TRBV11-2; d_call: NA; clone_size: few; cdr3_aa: CASRLETVNTGELFF; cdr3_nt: TGTGCCAGCAGATTAGAGACTGTTAACACCGGGGAGCTGTTTTTT
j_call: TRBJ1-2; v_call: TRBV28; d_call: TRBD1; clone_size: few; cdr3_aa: CASTRDRAYGYTF; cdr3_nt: TGTGCCAGCACTCGGGACAGGGCCTATGGCTACACCTTC
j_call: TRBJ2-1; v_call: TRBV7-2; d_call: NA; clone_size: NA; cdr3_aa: CASSLARDRWGYNEQFF; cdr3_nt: TGTGCCAGCAGCTTAGCGCGAGACAGGTGGGGCTACAATGAGCAGTTCTTC
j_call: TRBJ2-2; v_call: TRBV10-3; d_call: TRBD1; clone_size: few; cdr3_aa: CAIGGQTNTGELFF; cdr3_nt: TGTGCCATCGGGGGACAGACGAACACCGGGGAGCTGTTTTTT
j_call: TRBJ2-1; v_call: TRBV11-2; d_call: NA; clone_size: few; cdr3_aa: CASRKPGSFPYNEQFF; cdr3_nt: TGTGCCAGCAGAAAGCCCGGGAGTTTCCCGTACAATGAGCAGTTCTTC
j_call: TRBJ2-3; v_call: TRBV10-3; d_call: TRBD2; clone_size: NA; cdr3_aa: CAISLVSGVADTQYF; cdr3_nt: TGTGCCATCAGTCTTGTTAGCGGGGTCGCAGATACGCAGTATTTT
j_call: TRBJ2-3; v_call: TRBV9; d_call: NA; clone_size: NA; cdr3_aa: CASSERVGGPTDTQYF; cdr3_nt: TGTGCCAGCAGCGAGAGGGTGGGCGGGCCCACAGATACGCAGTATTTT
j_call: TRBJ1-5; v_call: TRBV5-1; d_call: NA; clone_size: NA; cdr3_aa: CASSLQGNQPQHF; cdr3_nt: TGCGCCAGCAGCTTGCAGGGAAATCAGCCCCAGCATTTT
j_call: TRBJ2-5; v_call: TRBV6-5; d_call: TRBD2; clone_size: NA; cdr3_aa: CASSPQRGPPETQYF; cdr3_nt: TGTGCCAGCTCCCCCCAGCGGGGCCCCCCAGAGACCCAGTACTTC
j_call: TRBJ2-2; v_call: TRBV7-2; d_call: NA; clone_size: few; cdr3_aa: CASRSSGSTGELFF; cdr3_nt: TGTGCCAGCAGATCCAGCGGAAGCACCGGGGAGCTGTTTTTT
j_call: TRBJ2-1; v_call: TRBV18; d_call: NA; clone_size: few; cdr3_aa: CASSPPGRTYNEQFF; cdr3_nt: TGTGCCAGCTCACCCCCGGGGAGGACCTACAATGAGCAGTTCTTC
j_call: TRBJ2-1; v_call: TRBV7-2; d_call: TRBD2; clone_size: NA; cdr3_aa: CASRAGGSGNEQFF; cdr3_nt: TGTGCCAGCAGGGCGGGGGGGTCGGGCAATGAGCAGTTCTTC